The sequence of this T cell receptor (beta chain) was determined in a study of spatial heterogeneity in lung cancer. Study-wide context: There were consistently more beta-chain sequences detected than alpha-chain sequences. Raw reads contained each unique TCR and UMI combination more than ten times on average.

Every cDNA TCR molecule received its own unique molecular identifier. TCRdb fed the 5' RACE reads into MiXCR, producing one record per CDR3 protein. The sample holds 15,000 to 20,000 distinct CDR3 sequences, under 7.5% seen once. Indicated time point: sample taken at primary tumor resection. This clonotype has a count of ten or more. Its antigen is unidentified. The CDR3 contains 14 residues. Germline V gene sequence: CDR1 SGHTA, CDR2 FQGNSA. V dropped 4 bases and J dropped 1; count of bases not matched to a gene: 2. Study-wide results and limits: Mutation counts in tumors were tracked by counts of expanded intratumoral alpha and beta TCRs.

This clonotype originated in a female donor with early-stage non-small cell lung cancer. The chain links TRBV7-2 to TRBJ1-2; 8 bases are a match to TRBD1. The sample in question was lung tumor tissue, obtained at surgery. CDR3 protein: CASSSGGLNYGYTF. As DNA, the CDR3 is TGTGCCAGCAGCTCAGGGGGCCTTAACTATGGCTACACCTTC.